This TCR beta chain was recorded in a study of blood T cell repertoires in COVID-19. Study-level background: Samples came from the United States, Italy and Spain, spanning acute and convalescent COVID-19.

Trimming shortened V by 4 bases and J by 1 base, and 15 bases separated the two germline ends. Looked up from germline, CDR1 is KGHSH and CDR2 is LQKENI. CDR3 length: 16 residues. Data came from immunoSEQ multiplex PCR; TCRdb stores just in-frame clones and leaves some out. The profile shows tens of thousands of clones, around 79% of them singletons. The rearrangement links TRBV18 to TRBJ2-3, with a tentative D call TRBD1 (5 bases). The sequenced sample consisted of peripheral blood. This TCR was sampled from a woman of 80 years or more with active or convalescent COVID-19. CDR3 coding DNA: TGTGCCAGCTCACGAGGCAGCAGCAGGGGCACAGATACGCAGTATTTT. It yields the protein CASSRGSSRGTDTQYF.